A selection of T cell receptor delta chains follows, all from one sample in a study of gamma-delta chains in newborns, infants, children. TCRdb re-processed the reads using CATT. The repertoire consists of about 16,000 delta-chain clones, with roughly 7.7% occurring once and the leading ten covering about a fifth. Sequenced: blood. These receptor sequences come from a child who was a newborn, infant or young child, either healthy, febrile or measles-vaccinated (not recorded which). Each CDR3 is given with its conserved first and last residue. The D gene is left open where the match is weak. Where a row states a size, it is once, few, many or the class of an expanded clone; other rows omit it.

NA,TRDJ1,TRDV2,TRDD3,TGTGCCTGTGACACCGTACTGGGGACCGATAAACTCATCTTT,CACDTVLGTDKLIF
few,TRDJ3,TRDV2,TRDD3,TGTGCCTGTGACAGTACTGGGGGCCCTAGCTCCTGGGACACCCGACAGATGTTTTTC,CACDSTGGPSSWDTRQMFF
NA,TRDJ3,TRDV2,TRDD3,TGTGCCTGTGACACCCTTACTGGGGGATACTCCTCCTGGGATACCCGACAGATGTTTTTC,CACDTLTGGYSSWDTRQMFF
few,TRDJ3,TRDV2,TRDD3,TGTGCCTGTGACACCGGCTGGGGGATACGCGTCTGGGACACCCGACAGATGTTTTTC,CACDTGWGIRVWDTRQMFF
NA,TRDJ3,TRDV2,TRDD3,TGTGCCTGTGACTCAACTGGGGGATACGCTGGCCGGGACACCCGACAGATGTTTTTC,CACDSTGGYAGRDTRQMFF
NA,TRDJ3,TRDV2,TRDD3,TGTGCCTGTGACGTCCTACTGGGGGATATTATCTCCTGGGACACCCGACAGATGTTTTTC,CACDVLLGDIISWDTRQMFF
few,TRDJ3,TRDV2,TRDD3,TGTGCCTGTGATCCACTGGGGAACTCCTGGGACACCCGACAGATGTTTTTC,CACDPLGNSWDTRQMFF
few,TRDJ1,TRDV2,TRDD3,TGTGCCTGTGACGTCTGGGGGATACACACCGATAAACTCATCTTT,CACDVWGIHTDKLIF
few,TRDJ1,TRDV2,TRDD3,TGTGCCTGTGACAACGGGGGGGATACAACGGCCGATAAACTCATCTTT,CACDNGGDTTADKLIF
few,TRDJ3,TRDV2,TRDD3,TGTGCCTGTGACTCAAACTGGGGGATAAAGGTCGGGGACACCCGACAGATGTTTTTC,CACDSNWGIKVGDTRQMFF
many,TRDJ1,TRDV2,TRDD3,TGTGCCTGTGACAGGCTGGGGGATATTAACACCGATAAACTCATCTTT,CACDRLGDINTDKLIF
many,TRDJ3,TRDV2,TRDD3,TGTGCCTGTGACAAAATACTGGGGGATTCCAGCTCCTGGGACACCCGACAGATGTTTTTC,CACDKILGDSSSWDTRQMFF
NA,TRDJ3,TRDV2,TRDD3,TGTGCCTGTGACCCAGTACTGGGGGACCTCAGCTCCTGGGACACCCGACAGATGTTTTTC,CACDPVLGDLSSWDTRQMFF
few,TRDJ3,TRDV2,TRDD3,TGTGCCTGTGACACCTTCGCCGGAGGCTGGGGGATAAGCTCCTGGGACACCCGACAGATGTTTTTC,CACDTFAGGWGISSWDTRQMFF
few,TRDJ3,TRDV2,TRDD3,TGTGCCTGTGACTCAACTGGGGGATACGCCCTTTCCTGGGACACCCGACAGATGTTTTTC,CACDSTGGYALSWDTRQMFF
NA,TRDJ3,TRDV2,NA,TGTGCCTGTGACACCGAGGGACCAAGCTCCTGGGACACCCGACAGATGTTTTTC,CACDTEGPSSWDTRQMFF
medium-sized,TRDJ3,TRDV2,TRDD3,TGTGCCTGTGACCCTCTACTGGGGGATACGGGGAGCTCCTGGGACACCCGACAGATGTTTTTC,CACDPLLGDTGSSWDTRQMFF
few,TRDJ3,TRDV2,TRDD3,TGTGCCTGTGCGGGGATACAGGGATCCTGGGACACCCGACAGATGTTTTTC,CACAGIQGSWDTRQMFF
NA,TRDJ3,TRDV2,TRDD3,TGTGCCTGTGACACCCCGGGGATACGCGGCTCCTGGGACACCCGACAGATGTTTTTC,CACDTPGIRGSWDTRQMFF
NA,TRDJ3,TRDV2,TRDD3,TGTGCCTGTGACACTCTACTGGGGGATACGCGCAGCTCCTGGGACACCCGGCAGATGTTTTTC,CACDTLLGDTRSSWDTRQMFF
few,TRDJ2,TRDV2,TRDD3,TGTGCCTGTGACACCGTTGGGGGAGCTTTGACAGCCCAACTCTTCTTT,CACDTVGGALTAQLFF
few,TRDJ2,TRDV2,TRDD3,TGTGCCTGTGACACCGCGGAGTGGGGGACAGCTTTGACAGCACAACTCTTCTTT,CACDTAEWGTALTAQLFF
many,TRDJ3,TRDV2,NA,TGTGCCTGTGTATCGTCGGGGATTCTCAGCTCCTGGGACACCCGACAGATGTTTTTC,CACVSSGILSSWDTRQMFF
medium-sized,TRDJ3,TRDV2,TRDD3,TGTGCCTGTGACTCGGTACTGGGGGATTCCTGGGACACCCGACAGATGTTTTTC,CACDSVLGDSWDTRQMFF
NA,TRDJ3,TRDV2,TRDD3,TGTGCCTGTGATAGGCTGGGGATAAAGGCCCCCTGGGACACCCGACAGATGTTTTTC,CACDRLGIKAPWDTRQMFF
NA,TRDJ2,TRDV1,TRDD3,TGTGCTCTTGGGGAAGGTATCCGTCTTCCCCCGTACTGGGGGTTATCTTTGACAGCACAACTCTTCTTT,CALGEGIRLPPYWGLSLTAQLFF
many,TRDJ1,TRDV2,TRDD3,TGTGCCTGTGACCCCCTTCTGGGGGACACCGATAAACTCATCTTT,CACDPLLGDTDKLIF
NA,TRDJ2,TRDV2,NA,TGTGCCTGTGACTCCCTGGGGAGAATGACAGCACAACTCTTCTTT,CACDSLGRMTAQLFF
NA,TRDJ3,TRDV2,TRDD3,TGTGCCTGTGACACCCTCCCAACTGGGGCCTCAAGCTCCTGGGACACCCGACAGATGTTTTTC,CACDTLPTGASSSWDTRQMFF
NA,TRDJ3,TRDV2,NA,TGTGCCTGTGACACCCGGGGACCTAGCTCCTGGGACACCCGACAGATGTTTTTC,CACDTRGPSSWDTRQMFF
few,TRDJ1,TRDV1,TRDD3,TGTGCTCTTGGGCAAACTCCCGCTCTATACTGGGGGATAAGGGTTCGGTACACCGATAAACTCATCTTT,CALGQTPALYWGIRVRYTDKLIF
few,TRDJ3,TRDV2,TRDD3,TGTGCCTGTGACACCTGGGGGATAAACAGCTCCTGGGACACCCGACAGATGTTTTTC,CACDTWGINSSWDTRQMFF
NA,TRDJ1,TRDV2,NA,TGTGCCTGTGACACCGTGGGGATCCCGTACACCGATAAACTCATCTTT,CACDTVGIPYTDKLIF
NA,TRDJ3,TRDV2,TRDD3,TGTGCCTGTGACACCGGACTGGGGGACGCTTACTGGGACACCCGACAGATGTTTTTC,CACDTGLGDAYWDTRQMFF
NA,TRDJ3,TRDV2,TRDD3,TGTGCCTGTGACACCGCTGGGGGATACGCGAGCTCCTGGGACACCCGACAGATGTTTTTC,CACDTAGGYASSWDTRQMFF
many,TRDJ2,TRDV2,TRDD3,TGTGCCTGTGACCTAGTACTGGGGGATGCACAACTCTTCTTT,CACDLVLGDAQLFF
few,TRDJ1,TRDV2,NA,TGTGCCTGTGGCACCGTGGGCCATTTTACCGATAAACTCATCTTT,CACGTVGHFTDKLIF
NA,TRDJ2,TRDV2,TRDD3,TGTGCCTGTTACCGAGGATACGCAGCACAACTCTTCTTT,CACYRGYAAQLFF
many,TRDJ3,TRDV2,TRDD3,TGTGCCTGTGACATACTGGGGGATAGCCCTTTCTCCTGGGACACCCGACAGATGTTTTTC,CACDILGDSPFSWDTRQMFF
many,TRDJ3,TRDV2,NA,TGTGCCTGTGACACCGTAGCGAGCTCCTGGGACACCCGACAGATGTTTTTC,CACDTVASSWDTRQMFF
few,TRDJ3,TRDV2,NA,TGTGCCTGTGACACTTTGGGGATTAGCTCCTGGGACACCCGACAGATGTTTTTC,CACDTLGISSWDTRQMFF
NA,TRDJ3,TRDV2,TRDD3,TGTGCCTGTGACGGCGTACTGGGGGATATTAGCTCCTGGGACACCCGACAGATGTTTTTC,CACDGVLGDISSWDTRQMFF
few,TRDJ3,TRDV2,TRDD3,TGTGCCTGTGACACCGGCTGGGGGACCTGGGACACCCGACAGATGTTTTTC,CACDTGWGTWDTRQMFF
NA,TRDJ2,TRDV2,TRDD3,TGTGCCTGTGACACCTTGGGGGAGACAGCGCAACTCTTCTTT,CACDTLGETAQLFF
few,TRDJ3,TRDV2,TRDD3,TGTGCCTGTGACACGTTGGAGGGATACGGGTCCTGGGACACCCGACAGATGTTTTTC,CACDTLEGYGSWDTRQMFF
NA,TRDJ3,TRDV2,TRDD3,TGTGCCTGTGACACCCTGGGGGATACGGATTGGGACACCCGGCAGATGTTTTTC,CACDTLGDTDWDTRQMFF
NA,TRDJ3,TRDV2,NA,TGTGCCTGTGACACCGGAGGGATAAGAAGCACCTGGGACACCCGACAGATGTTTTTC,CACDTGGIRSTWDTRQMFF
medium-sized,TRDJ3,TRDV2,TRDD3,TGTGCCTGTGACGACGTACTGGGGGATACTTCCTGGGACACCCGACAGATGTTTTTC,CACDDVLGDTSWDTRQMFF
NA,TRDJ3,TRDV2,TRDD3,TGTGCCTGTGACACAGGGGGATACGCGGCCTGGGACACCCGACAGATGTTTTTC,CACDTGGYAAWDTRQMFF
NA,TRDJ3,TRDV2,TRDD3,TGTGCCTGTGACTTTGTACTGGGGGCCAGCTCCTGGGACACCCGACAGATGTTTTTC,CACDFVLGASSWDTRQMFF